This T cell receptor (beta chain) was found in a study of T cell changes during pregnancy in multiple sclerosis (dated by TCRdb to about 2019). For the wider study: Changes in the T cell repertoire over the course of pregnancy were examined in this study in women with multiple sclerosis.

Notes on this clone: The antigen it recognizes is unknown. Qualities for individual bases were not recorded, and no much larger clone is one base off.

The library was built by means of the immunoSEQ multiplex PCR assay. TCRdb took this table from immuneACCESS and kept in-frame rearrangements with V and J called. Such tables lack part of the clones; where checked against another copy, unresolved V genes explain under half of the gap, and the rest is unexplained. The sample table shows roughly 38,000 clones, and around 90% are seen once. The top ten clones comprise roughly 1.8% of the sample. The sample consisted of CD4+ T cells from peripheral blood mononuclear cells, taken after pregnancy. The TCR originated in a female donor in good health, enrolled as a control in a pregnancy study.

The DNA reads as follows: TGTGCCTGGAGTTCGGGAGCCCCAGATACGCAGTATTTT. Translated, it reads CAWSSGAPDTQYF. Recombination connected TRBV30 to TRBJ2-3; the best D guess is TRBD2, with 6 bases matching. The CDR3 starts with the cysteine, ends with the phenylalanine, and has 13 residues. The only DNA kept is the CDR3, 39 bases in frame from the first base. CDR1 and CDR2 (GTSNPN, SVGIG) derive from the germline V gene (reference sequence). V is clipped by 2 bases and J by 4 bases, and the sequence between their germline boundaries is 10 bases long.